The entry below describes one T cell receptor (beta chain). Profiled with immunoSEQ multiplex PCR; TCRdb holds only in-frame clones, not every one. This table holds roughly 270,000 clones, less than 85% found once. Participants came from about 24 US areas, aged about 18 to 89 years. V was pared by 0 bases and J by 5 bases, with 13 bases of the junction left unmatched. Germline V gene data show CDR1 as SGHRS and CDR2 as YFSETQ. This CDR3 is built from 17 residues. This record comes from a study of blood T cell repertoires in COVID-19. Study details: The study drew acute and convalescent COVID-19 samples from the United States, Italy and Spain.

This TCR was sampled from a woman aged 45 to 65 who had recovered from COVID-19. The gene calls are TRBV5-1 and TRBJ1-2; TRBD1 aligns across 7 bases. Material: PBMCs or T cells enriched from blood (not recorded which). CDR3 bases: TGCGCCAGCAGCTTGGTAGGGCAGGGGGTTTGGACGTATGGCTACACCTTC. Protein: CASSLVGQGVWTYGYTF.